A single sample is the source of the 10 T cell receptor beta chains below, sequenced in a study of early T cells in non-severe SARS-CoV-2 infection. TCRdb recomputed calls from the 5' RACE reads with MiXCR, one row per CDR3 protein. The sample holds tens of thousands of distinct CDR3 sequences, about 12% seen once. What was sequenced was whole blood. All receptors derive from an adult who was a healthcare worker with PCR-confirmed SARS-CoV-2 infection or an uninfected control (not recorded which).

The gene calls are TRBV6-5 and TRBJ2-2, with 8 nucleotides matching TRBD2. The CDR3 runs 20 residues. In germline, CDR1 is MNHEY, CDR2 SVGAGI. V was pared by 2 bases and J by 0 bases, with 14 bases of the junction left unmatched. This chain's CDR3 is CASSYIGALADSANTGELFF. CDR3 DNA: TGTGCCAGCAGTTACATTGGGGCACTAGCGGATTCCGCGAACACCGGGGAGCTGTTTTTT.

The rearrangement links TRBV7-2 to TRBJ2-3; D assignment may be TRBD1 or TRBD2 (5 bases each). Germline V gene sequence: CDR1 SGHTA, CDR2 FQGNSA. The CDR3 is made up of 17 amino acids. Trimming took off 3 bases at V and 0 bases at J, with 16 bases between the two ends. CDR3 amino acids: CASSFWGGGGSTDTQYF. DNA of the CDR3: TGTGCCAGCAGCTTCTGGGGCGGTGGGGGAAGCACAGATACGCAGTATTTT.

This clonotype has just a few counts. The chain recombines TRBV29-1 with TRBJ2-6; maybe TRBD2 (5 bases). Between the trimmed V and J ends, which lost 6 bases and 4 bases, there was a span of 25 bases. Germline CDR1 reads SQVTM; CDR2 reads ANQGSEA. The CDR3 runs to 18 residues. The CDR3 DNA follows: TGCAGCGTCCGTGGAGGACCCCTTCTTAACGCCGGGGCCAACGTCCTGACTTTC. Protein sequence: CSVRGGPLLNAGANVLTF.

The rearrangement joins TRBV4-3 to TRBJ2-3, with 7 bases aligning to TRBD1. Germline assignment: CDR1 LGHNA and CDR2 YSLEER. This CDR3 has 18 amino acids. V shed 3 bases, J shed 1 base, and the junction held 13 bases outside the gene matches. Here the CDR3 reads CASSQQISRDSCTDTQYF. The CDR3 bases are TGCGCCAGCAGCCAGCAGATCTCGAGGGACAGCTGCACAGATACGCAGTATTTT.

This clonotype has at least ten counts. The chain recombines TRBV2 with TRBJ2-5; TRBD1 aligns across 10 bases. The CDR3 runs to 13 residues. The germline gives CDR1 SNHLY, CDR2 FYNNEI. V lost 8 bases and J lost 3; bases outside the gene matches: 3. The CDR3 loop reads CASWDRGKETQYF. For the CDR3, the DNA is TGTGCCAGCTGGGACAGGGGAAAAGAGACCCAGTACTTC.

In its sample, this clonotype was seen many times. The chain is built from TRBV7-9 and TRBJ2-3; 7 bases agree with TRBD1. This CDR3 region has 20 residues. After removal of 4 bases from V and 2 bases from J, the junction contained 21 bases not matched to a gene. Germline loops: CDR1 SEHNR, CDR2 FQNEAQ (reference sequence). CDR3 amino acids: CASSSLHLTTGTWSTDTQYF. DNA of the CDR3: TGTGCCAGCAGCTCCCTGCACTTGACGACAGGGACGTGGTCCACAGATACGCAGTATTTT. The full variable domain, in which reference TRBV7-9 and TRBJ2-3 provide the parts outside the CDR3, is DTGVSQNPRHKITKRGQNVTFRCDPISEHNRLYWYRQTLGQGPEFLTYFQNEAQLEKSRLLSDRFSAERPKGSFSTLEIQRTEQGDSAMYLCASSSLHLTTGTWSTDTQYFGPGTRLTVL.

V and J are TRBV6-6 and TRBJ1-5; no firm D call. The CDR3 runs to 12 residues. Germline V gene lookup returns CDR1 MNHNY and CDR2 SVGAGI (reference sequence). The ends were cut back, 4 bases at V and 4 bases at J, with 5 bases in the middle. The DNA of the CDR3 is TGTGCCAGCAGTTCAAGGAATCAGCCCCAGCATTTT. Translation: CASSSRNQPQHF.

This clonotype was detected only a few times. The chain employs TRBV20-1 and TRBJ2-2, with 12 nucleotides matching TRBD2. Unmatched junction bases numbered 5, after V lost 6 bases and J lost 0 bases. The CDR3 length is 16 residues. The germline V gene encodes CDR1 DFQATT and CDR2 SNEGSKA (reference sequence). The CDR3 DNA reads as TGCAGTGCCCAAGGACTAGCGGGGACGAACACCGGGGAGCTGTTTTTT. It yields the protein CSAQGLAGTNTGELFF.

This clonotype was counted at least ten times. This rearrangement joins TRBV6-2 or TRBV6-3 to TRBJ1-2; perhaps TRBD1 as D (6 bases). The CDR3 runs 14 residues. Germline loops: CDR1 MNHEY, CDR2 SVGEGT. Trimming removed 5 bases at V and 3 bases at J, with 13 bases between. The CDR3, as DNA: TGTGCCAGCAGTCTCAGCGCAGGGGACTATGGCTACACCTTC. Translated, it gives CASSLSAGDYGYTF.

V is TRBV2 and J is TRBJ2-2; D call uncertain. V dropped 7 bases and J dropped 4 bases, with 22 bases sitting between them. The CDR3 extends over 17 amino acids. Germline V gene lookup returns CDR1 SNHLY and CDR2 FYNNEI. CDR3 loop: CASTSATSSLPTGELFF. The CDR3 nucleotides are TGTGCCAGCACCAGCGCGACGAGCTCTCTACCCACCGGGGAGCTGTTTTTT.